The 22 T cell receptor beta chains reported below all come from one sample, sequenced in a study of early T cells in non-severe SARS-CoV-2 infection. TCRdb analysed the 5' RACE reads with MiXCR anew, one entry per CDR3 protein. Among more than 60,000 distinct CDR3 sequences listed, 4.9% were seen once. Sequenced: whole blood. These receptor sequences come from an adult who was a healthcare worker with PCR-confirmed SARS-CoV-2 infection or an uninfected control (not recorded which).

This clonotype was seen only a few times. The V call is TRBV20-1, the J call TRBJ1-6; 7 bases are a match to TRBD1. V lost 4 bases and J lost 6; bases outside the gene matches: 3. Germline CDR1 and CDR2: DFQATT and SNEGSKA (reference sequence). The CDR3 loop spans 13 amino acids. Here the CDR3 reads CSATRQGNSPLHF. The CDR3 bases are TGCAGTGCTACAAGACAGGGTAATTCACCCCTCCACTTT.

This clonotype was detected ten times or more. The rearrangement links TRBV4-1 to TRBJ2-1, with 15 bases fitting TRBD2. The V gene's germline CDR1 is MGHRA and CDR2 YSYEKL. Losses at the gene ends were 3 bases for V and 7 bases for J; bases not matched to a gene: 13. The CDR3 extends over 19 amino acids. DNA for the CDR3: TGCGCCAGCAGCCATCCGGGACTAGCGGGAGGCCCCGATAAGAATGAGCAGTTCTTC. Protein product: CASSHPGLAGGPDKNEQFF.

This clonotype was picked up many times. The rearrangement links TRBV6-5 to TRBJ2-2; tentative D call: TRBD2 (6 bases). This CDR3 is 14 amino acids long. V was clipped by 2 bases and J by 4 bases, with 8 bases between them. The germline CDR1 and CDR2 sequences are MNHEY and SVGAGI. CDR3 region: CASSYAAGTGELFF. The CDR3 DNA reads as TGTGCCAGCAGTTACGCAGCGGGCACCGGGGAGCTGTTTTTT.

This clonotype was seen a handful of times. The chain is built from TRBV24-1 and TRBJ2-7; no reliable D call. Germline V gene lookup returns CDR1 KGHDR and CDR2 SFDVKD. This CDR3 has 12 amino acids. Trimming stripped 1 base from V and 3 bases from J, with 3 bases between. CDR3 sequence (DNA): TGTGCCACCAGTGATTTTGGCTACGAGCAGTACTTC. Translated: CATSDFGYEQYF.

This clonotype was recorded a few times. DNA of the CDR3: TGTGCCAGCAGCCTACTCACAGGATCGGGCGAGCAGTACTTC. Its translation: CASSLLTGSGEQYF. This rearrangement joins TRBV5-6 to TRBJ2-7, with D possibly matching TRBD1 (5 bases). The CDR3 has 14 residues. CDR1 SGHDT and CDR2 YYEEEE come from the germline V gene. V gave up 4 bases and J gave up 6 bases, with 17 bases separating them.

V gene TRBV5-1 combines with J gene TRBJ2-2; D is possibly TRBD2 (5 bases). Germline lookup yields CDR1 SGHRS and CDR2 YFSETQ. The V end lost 0 bases, the J end lost 0 bases, and 6 bases lay between the germline ends. The CDR3 contains 15 residues. DNA for the CDR3: TGCGCCAGCAGCTTGGGGACTTCGAACACCGGGGAGCTGTTTTTT. This sequence encodes CASSLGTSNTGELFF.

This clonotype was observed many times. J is TRBJ2-1 and V is TRBV11-2; D gene uncertain. The CDR3 is made up of 14 amino acids. Trimming left V 3 bases short and J 3 bases short, with 9 bases between. Germline V gene data show CDR1 as SGHAT and CDR2 as FQNNGV. The DNA for the CDR3 is TGTGCCAGCAGCTTGGTTAGCAACTACAATGAGCAGTTCTTC. Protein: CASSLVSNYNEQFF.

This clonotype was counted at least ten times. J is TRBJ1-2 and V is TRBV27, with D perhaps matching TRBD1 (5 bases). CDR3 size: 14 residues. Trimming took off 0 bases at V and 2 bases at J, with 7 bases between the two ends. CDR1 MNHEY and CDR2 SMNVEV come from the germline V gene (reference sequence). The CDR3 coding sequence is TGTGCCAGCAGTTTATCAGGGGCGAACTATGGCTACACCTTC. It encodes CASSLSGANYGYTF.

This clonotype has just a few counts. The chain is built from TRBV9 and TRBJ1-6, with D hard to call. Per the germline V gene, CDR1 is SGDLS and CDR2 is YYNGEE. The CDR3 extends over 16 amino acids. Trimming removed 3 bases from V and 7 bases from J, with 17 bases in between. CDR3 region: CASSAGGVAANSPLHF. The CDR3 DNA follows: TGTGCCAGCAGCGCTGGAGGTGTGGCAGCCAATTCACCCCTCCACTTT. Full variable domain (rest looked up from reference TRBV9 and TRBJ1-6): DSGVTQTPKHLITATGQRVTLRCSPRSGDLSVYWYQQSLDQGLQFLIQYYNGEERAKGNILERFSAQQFPDLHSELNLSSLELGDSALYFCASSAGGVAANSPLHFGNGTRLTVT.

This clonotype was detected a few times. The rearrangement links TRBV9 to TRBJ2-3; D is ambiguous. V lost 0 bases and J 2 bases, leaving 10 bases between the germline ends. In germline, CDR1 is SGDLS, CDR2 YYNGEE. The CDR3 has 15 residues. The CDR3 reads CASSVEGYLTDTQYF. The CDR3 coding sequence is TGTGCCAGCAGCGTAGAGGGATACCTCACAGATACGCAGTATTTT.

This clonotype occurred many times. The chain employs TRBV29-1 and TRBJ2-1, with a weak D call TRBD1 (5 bases). The germline V gene has CDR1 SQVTM and CDR2 ANQGSEA. This CDR3 has 19 amino acids. V was pared by 1 base and J by 1 base, with 23 bases between. The CDR3 loop reads CSVEGGEVDSGLSYNEQFF. DNA of the CDR3: TGCAGCGTTGAAGGTGGTGAGGTTGACAGTGGGTTATCCTACAATGAGCAGTTCTTC.

This clonotype was counted at least ten times. The chain uses TRBV6-2 or TRBV6-3 and TRBJ2-7; TRBD2 is a possible D gene (5 bases). The CDR3 contains 16 residues. Germline V lookup: CDR1 MNHEY, CDR2 SVGEGT. V lost 7 bases and J 1 base, leaving 20 bases between the germline ends. As DNA, the CDR3 is TGTGCCAGCACCCAGTTCCGGTCGGGGTCGTCCTACGAGCAGTACTTC. It translates to CASTQFRSGSSYEQYF.

This clonotype was recorded at least ten times. The rearrangement uses TRBV15 and TRBJ2-3; D is undetermined. Germline values: CDR1 LNHNV, CDR2 YYDKDF (reference sequence). Trimming stripped 3 bases from V and 6 bases from J, with 13 bases between. The CDR3 spans 14 residues. This CDR3 reads CATSRAVVSDTQYF. The CDR3 coding sequence is TGTGCCACCAGCAGGGCCGTAGTGTCGGATACGCAGTATTTT.

This clonotype was detected ten times or more. The chain carries TRBV18 and TRBJ2-1, with 9 nucleotides matching TRBD2. In germline, CDR1 is KGHSH, CDR2 LQKENI. Trimming took 4 bases from V and 4 from J; bases not matched to a gene: 5. The CDR3 is 15 amino acids. CDR3 protein: CASSQTSGIYNEQFF. Here the CDR3 DNA reads TGTGCCAGCTCACAGACTAGCGGCATTTACAATGAGCAGTTCTTC.

This clonotype came up many times. The chain employs TRBV18 and TRBJ1-2; no reliable D call. The CDR3 runs 13 residues. The V end lost 5 bases, the J end lost 4 bases, and 11 bases lay between the germline ends. CDR1 is KGHSH, CDR2 LQKENI, per germline. The CDR3 is CASSDGRGYGYTF. CDR3 nucleotides: TGTGCCAGCTCAGACGGACGTGGCTATGGCTACACCTTC.

The table lists this clonotype with many counts. The chain has TRBV7-3 and TRBJ2-1; no definite D call. V was cut by 1 base and J by 7 bases, with 8 bases left in between. The germline V gene encodes CDR1 SGHTA and CDR2 FQGTGA. The CDR3 extends over 13 amino acids. CDR3 nucleotide sequence: TGTGCCAGCAGCTTAAGCTCTCGGAATGAGCAGTTCTTC. Its protein is CASSLSSRNEQFF.

This clonotype showed up many times. V and J are TRBV30 and TRBJ2-3, with 7 bases matching TRBD2. The CDR3 totals 14 residues. Trimming cost V 2 bases and J 0 bases; bases outside gene matches: 2. Germline V gives CDR1 GTSNPN, CDR2 SVGIG (reference sequence). The CDR3 sequence: CAWSYSGSTDTQYF. The CDR3 coding sequence is TGTGCCTGGAGTTATAGCGGGAGCACAGATACGCAGTATTTT.

This clonotype came up many times. J is TRBJ2-3 and V is TRBV5-1; the match to TRBD2 covers 10 bases. Unmatched junction bases numbered 3, after V lost 0 bases and J lost 2 bases. Per germline, CDR1 SGHRS and CDR2 YFSETQ. The CDR3 has 16 residues. This CDR3 is CASSLGTSGATDTQYF. The CDR3 nucleotides are TGCGCCAGCAGCTTGGGCACTAGCGGGGCCACAGATACGCAGTATTTT.

This clonotype was detected ten times or more. The chain uses TRBV24-1 and TRBJ2-1, with a tentative D call TRBD1 (7 bases). This CDR3 has 14 residues. V was shortened by 9 bases and J by 3 bases, with 14 bases between the two germline ends. CDR1 and CDR2 (germline): KGHDR, SFDVKD. CDR3 nucleotides: TGTGCCACCGCCCAGGGGGGAAGCTACAATGAGCAGTTCTTC. Its translation is CATAQGGSYNEQFF.

This chain links TRBV7-3 with TRBJ2-1; TRBD2 agrees at 13 bases. V shed 3 bases and J 7 bases; nucleotides not matched to a gene: 3. From germline, CDR1 is SGHTA and CDR2 FQGTGA. The CDR3 has 15 amino acids. CDR3 sequence (DNA): TGTGCCAGCAGCTTGGGACTAGCGGGAATTAATGAGCAGTTCTTC. This sequence encodes CASSLGLAGINEQFF. The full variable domain, its missing parts supplied by reference TRBV7-3 and TRBJ2-1, is GAGVSQTPSNKVTEKGKYVELRCDPISGHTALYWYRQSLGQGPEFLIYFQGTGAADDSGLPNDRFFAVRPEGSVSTLKIQRTERGDSAVYLCASSLGLAGINEQFFGPGTRLTVL.

The V gene is TRBV5-4, the J gene TRBJ2-5; the D call may be TRBD1 or TRBD2 (5 bases each). Trimming took off 4 bases at V and 2 bases at J, with 12 bases between the two ends. Germline CDR1 reads SGHNT; CDR2 reads YYREEE (reference sequence). The CDR3 loop spans 14 amino acids. The CDR3 spells CASSVRGTQETQYF. The CDR3 nucleotides read TGTGCCAGCAGCGTGCGAGGGACGCAAGAGACCCAGTACTTC.

The V gene is TRBV14, the J gene TRBJ2-2; D unresolved. Looked up from germline, CDR1 is SGHDN and CDR2 is FVKESK. CDR3 length equals 13 residues. V shed 5 bases and J shed 4 bases, with 8 bases lying between them. The CDR3 is CASSRVSTGELFF. The CDR3 DNA reads TGTGCCAGCAGCAGGGTGAGCACCGGGGAGCTGTTTTTT.